This is a list of T cell receptor beta chains from one sample in a study of T cell responses to AZD1222 COVID-19 vaccine. Sequenced by immunoSEQ multiplex PCR; TCRdb stores in-frame clones only, minus some. The sample holds 150,000 to 200,000 clones; almost 95% are singletons and the top ten take roughly 2.2%. Specimen: peripheral blood, collected on day 0 of AZD1222 vaccination. The receptors shown here come from an adult in good health. Both conserved end residues are part of each CDR3. A D gene is named only where the DNA matches it firmly. Rows may omit the clone size; those that give it use once, few, many or a size class.

.,TRBV6-2/TRBV6-3,16,TRBJ2-7,TRBD2,CASSEGTSGGFYEQYF,TGTGCCAGCAGTGAGGGGACTAGCGGGGGTTTCTACGAGCAGTACTTC
.,TRBV24-1,12,TRBJ2-7,.,CATSDGAGEQYF,TGTGCCACCAGTGACGGGGCGGGGGAGCAGTACTTC
few,TRBV9,15,TRBJ2-3,.,CASSVDSESTDTQYF,TGTGCCAGCAGCGTAGACAGTGAATCCACAGATACGCAGTATTTT
.,TRBV3-1/TRBV3-2,14,TRBJ2-7,.,CATARDQLSGEQYF,TGTGCCACCGCCCGCGATCAATTGTCAGGAGAGCAGTACTTC
once,TRBV10-3,13,TRBJ2-7,.,CAISEEAGGEQYF,TGTGCCATCAGTGAGGAAGCAGGGGGGGAGCAGTACTTC
once,TRBV18,15,TRBJ2-3,.,CASSIRTGNTDTQYF,TGTGCCAGCTCAATCCGAACGGGGAACACAGATACGCAGTATTTT
.,TRBV24-1,15,TRBJ2-1,TRBD2,CATSDFTGTSGRVIF,TGTGCCACCAGTGATTTCACCGGGACTAGCGGGAGGGTGATCTTC
.,TRBV7-7,13,TRBJ2-1,.,CASSPSPGGEQFF,TGTGCCAGCAGCCCAAGTCCAGGTGGTGAGCAGTTCTTC
.,TRBV5-1,15,TRBJ1-4,TRBD1,CASSSGQATNEKLFF,TGCGCCAGCAGCTCGGGACAGGCGACTAATGAAAAACTGTTTTTT
.,TRBV3-1/TRBV3-2,15,TRBJ1-5,TRBD1,CASSSGGAGWQPQHF,TGTGCCAGCAGCTCAGGGGGCGCAGGATGGCAGCCCCAGCATTTT
.,TRBV18,15,TRBJ1-2,.,CASSPGGPSLYGYTF,TGTGCCAGCTCACCGGGGGGCCCTAGTCTCTATGGCTACACCTTC
.,TRBV12-3/TRBV12-4,13,TRBJ1-5,.,CASSLKGNQPQHF,TGTGCCAGCAGTTTAAAGGGGAATCAGCCCCAGCATTTT
.,TRBV30,15,TRBJ1-3,.,CAWRNFGVPGNTIYF,TGTGCCTGGAGAAATTTTGGGGTCCCTGGAAACACCATATATTTT
.,TRBV13,17,TRBJ2-7,TRBD2,CASSLGWTSGSSYEQYF,TGTGCCAGCAGCTTAGGATGGACTAGCGGGAGCTCCTACGAGCAGTACTTC
.,TRBV6-5,15,TRBJ1-1,TRBD1,CASSNPGQGNTEAFF,TGTGCCAGCAGTAACCCGGGACAGGGGAACACTGAAGCTTTCTTT
.,TRBV7-2,13,TRBJ1-2,.,CASSQNPGYGYTF,TGTGCCAGCAGTCAGAACCCGGGGTATGGCTACACCTTC
.,TRBV5-1,15,TRBJ2-3,.,CASSLGRATKDTQYF,TGCGCCAGCAGCTTGGGTAGGGCGACGAAAGATACGCAGTATTTT
.,TRBV28,16,TRBJ1-2,TRBD1,CASTQGGKGSNYGYTF,TGTGCCAGTACCCAGGGGGGAAAAGGGTCTAACTATGGCTACACCTTC
.,TRBV28,16,TRBJ2-5,TRBD2,CASSAGLAGGLETQYF,TGTGCCAGCAGTGCGGGACTAGCGGGAGGGTTGGAGACCCAGTACTTC
.,TRBV2,16,TRBJ2-7,.,CASSEAPRPYSYEQYF,TGTGCCAGCAGTGAAGCGCCCAGACCTTACTCCTACGAGCAGTACTTC
few,TRBV4-1,16,TRBJ2-1,.,CASSQVNLVDYNEQFF,TGCGCCAGCAGCCAAGTTAACCTAGTGGACTACAATGAGCAGTTCTTC
.,TRBV5-1,14,TRBJ2-5,.,CASSPDRSEETQYF,TGCGCCAGCAGCCCGGACCGATCAGAGGAGACCCAGTACTTC
.,TRBV3-1/TRBV3-2,14,TRBJ1-1,.,CASTMRTANTEAFF,TGTGCCAGCACCATGAGGACGGCGAACACTGAAGCTTTCTTT
.,TRBV5-1,15,TRBJ2-1,TRBD2,CASSVTSGSGIEQFF,TGCGCCAGCAGCGTGACTAGCGGGAGTGGGATTGAGCAGTTCTTC
few,TRBV21-1,15,TRBJ1-5,.,CASSAGRDSNQPQHF,TGTGCCAGCAGCGCGGGCAGGGATAGCAATCAGCCCCAGCATTTT